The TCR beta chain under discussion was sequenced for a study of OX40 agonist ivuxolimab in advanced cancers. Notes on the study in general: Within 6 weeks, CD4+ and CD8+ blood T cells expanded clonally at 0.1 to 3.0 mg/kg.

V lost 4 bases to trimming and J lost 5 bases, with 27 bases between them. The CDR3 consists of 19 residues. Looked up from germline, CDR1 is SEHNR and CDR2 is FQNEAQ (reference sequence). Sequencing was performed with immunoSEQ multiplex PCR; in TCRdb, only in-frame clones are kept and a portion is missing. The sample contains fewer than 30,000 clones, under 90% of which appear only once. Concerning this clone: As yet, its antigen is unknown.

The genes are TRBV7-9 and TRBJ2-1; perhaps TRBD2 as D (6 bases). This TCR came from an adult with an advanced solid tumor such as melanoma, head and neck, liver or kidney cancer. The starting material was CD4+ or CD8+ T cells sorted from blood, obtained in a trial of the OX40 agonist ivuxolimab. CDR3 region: CASSSTWRDSGTPNNEQFF. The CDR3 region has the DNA TGTGCCAGCAGCTCCACATGGCGAGATAGCGGAACCCCGAACAATGAGCAGTTCTTC.